Each of the 2 T cell receptor beta chains below was sequenced from the same sample in a study of blood T cell repertoires in COVID-19. The method was immunoSEQ multiplex PCR; TCRdb's version includes in-frame clones alone and lacks a portion of them. The table shows roughly 74,000 clones, with roughly 91% occurring only once. Material: PBMCs or T cells enriched from blood (not recorded which). These receptor sequences come from a woman aged 50 to 65 with acute COVID-19.

J is TRBJ2-7 and V is TRBV10-3; a weak D match, TRBD1 (6 bases). Trimming removed 8 bases from V and 4 bases from J, with 15 bases in between. This CDR3 comprises 13 residues. Germline CDR1 ENHRY, CDR2 SYGVKD. The CDR3 DNA is TGTGCCATCGGAGAGGGGGTGGTGTACGAGCAGTACTTC. Its protein is CAIGEGVVYEQYF.

The chain combines TRBV9 with TRBJ2-1, with 8 bases lining up with TRBD1. CDR1 is SGDLS, CDR2 YYNGEE, per germline. V trimming: 5 bases; J trimming: 5 bases; junction bases outside the gene matches: 9. The CDR3 has 15 amino acids. The CDR3 DNA reads as TGTGCCAGCAGACCTACAGGGGGGAGCCACAATGAGCAGTTCTTC. This sequence encodes CASRPTGGSHNEQFF.